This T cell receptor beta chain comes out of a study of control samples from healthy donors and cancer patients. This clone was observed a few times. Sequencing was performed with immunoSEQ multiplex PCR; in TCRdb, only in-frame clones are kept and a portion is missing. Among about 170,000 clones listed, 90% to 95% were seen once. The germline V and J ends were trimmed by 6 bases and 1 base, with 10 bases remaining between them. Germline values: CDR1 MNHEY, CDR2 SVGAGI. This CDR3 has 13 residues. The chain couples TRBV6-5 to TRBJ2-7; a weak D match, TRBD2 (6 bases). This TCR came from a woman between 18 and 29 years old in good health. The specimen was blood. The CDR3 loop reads CASSRDLSYEQYF. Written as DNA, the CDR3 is TGTGCCAGCAGCCGGGACTTATCCTACGAGCAGTACTTC.